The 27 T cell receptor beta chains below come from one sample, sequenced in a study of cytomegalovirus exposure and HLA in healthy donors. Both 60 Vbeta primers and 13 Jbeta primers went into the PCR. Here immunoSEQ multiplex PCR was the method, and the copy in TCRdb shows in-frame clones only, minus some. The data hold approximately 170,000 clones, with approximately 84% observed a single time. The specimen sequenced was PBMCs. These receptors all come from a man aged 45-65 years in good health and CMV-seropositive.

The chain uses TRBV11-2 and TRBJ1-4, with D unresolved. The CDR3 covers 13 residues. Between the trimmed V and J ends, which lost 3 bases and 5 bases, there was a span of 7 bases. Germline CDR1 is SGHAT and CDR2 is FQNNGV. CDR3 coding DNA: TGTGCCAGCAGCTTCAGGCAGAATGAAAAACTGTTTTTT. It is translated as CASSFRQNEKLFF. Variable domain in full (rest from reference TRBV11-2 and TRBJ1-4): EAGVAQSPRYKIIEKRQSVAFWCNPISGHATLYWYQQILGQGPKLLIQFQNNGVVDDSQLPKDRFSAERLKGVDSTLKIQPAKLEDSAVYLCASSFRQNEKLFFGSGTQLSVL.

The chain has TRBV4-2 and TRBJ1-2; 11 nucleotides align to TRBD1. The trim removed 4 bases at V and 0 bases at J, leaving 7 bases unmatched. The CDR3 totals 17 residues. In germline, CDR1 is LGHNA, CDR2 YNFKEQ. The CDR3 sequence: CASSPGQGAETNYGYTF. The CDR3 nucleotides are TGTGCCAGCAGCCCCGGACAGGGGGCGGAAACTAACTATGGCTACACCTTC.

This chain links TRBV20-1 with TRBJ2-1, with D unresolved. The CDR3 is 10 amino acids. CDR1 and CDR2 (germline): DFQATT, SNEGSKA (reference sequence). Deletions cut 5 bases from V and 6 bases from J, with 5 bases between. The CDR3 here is CSALFNEQFF. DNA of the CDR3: TGCAGTGCTCTATTCAATGAGCAGTTCTTC.

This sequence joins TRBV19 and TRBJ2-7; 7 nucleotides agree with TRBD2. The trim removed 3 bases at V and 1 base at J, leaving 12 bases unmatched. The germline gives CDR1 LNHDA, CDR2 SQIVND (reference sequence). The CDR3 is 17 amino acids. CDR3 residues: CASSISLGGGKSYEQYF. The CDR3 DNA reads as TGTGCCAGTAGTATTTCTCTGGGCGGGGGAAAGTCCTACGAGCAGTACTTC.

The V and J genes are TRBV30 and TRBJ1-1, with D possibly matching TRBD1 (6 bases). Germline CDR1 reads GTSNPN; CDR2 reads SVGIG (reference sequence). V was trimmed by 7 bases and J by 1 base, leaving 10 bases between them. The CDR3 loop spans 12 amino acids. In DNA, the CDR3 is TGTGCCTTGCCGGGACAGAACACTGAAGCTTTCTTT. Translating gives CALPGQNTEAFF. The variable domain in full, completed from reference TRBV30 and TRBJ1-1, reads SQTIHQWPATLVQPVGSPLSLECTVEGTSNPNLYWYRQAAGRGLQLLFYSVGIGQISSEVPQNLSASRPQDRQFILSSKKLLLSDSGFYLCALPGQNTEAFFGQGTRLTVV.

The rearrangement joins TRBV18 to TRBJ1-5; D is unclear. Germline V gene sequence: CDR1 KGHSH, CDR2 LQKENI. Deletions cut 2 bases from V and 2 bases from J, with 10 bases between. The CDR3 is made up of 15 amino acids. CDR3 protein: CASSPEVLGNQPQHF. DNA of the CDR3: TGTGCCAGCTCACCAGAGGTTTTAGGCAATCAGCCCCAGCATTTT.

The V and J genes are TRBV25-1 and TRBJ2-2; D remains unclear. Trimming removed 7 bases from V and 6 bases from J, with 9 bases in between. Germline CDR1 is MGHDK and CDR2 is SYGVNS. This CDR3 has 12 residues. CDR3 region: CASKWAAGELFF. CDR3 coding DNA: TGTGCCAGCAAGTGGGCCGCCGGGGAGCTGTTTTTT.

The CDR3 region is CASSPPSPREQFF. The CDR3, as DNA: TGTGCCAGCAGTCCACCCTCACCGCGGGAGCAGTTCTTC. This chain links TRBV7-3 with TRBJ2-1, with no clear D. Germline V gene lookup returns CDR1 SGHTA and CDR2 FQGTGA. The V end lost 6 bases, the J end lost 10 bases, and 16 bases lay between the germline ends. The length of the CDR3 is 13 residues.

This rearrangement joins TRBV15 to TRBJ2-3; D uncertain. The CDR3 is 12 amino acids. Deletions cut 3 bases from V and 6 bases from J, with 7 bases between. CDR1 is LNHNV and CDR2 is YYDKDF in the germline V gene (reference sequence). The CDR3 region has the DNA TGTGCCACCAGCAGGCCCCGGGATACGCAGTATTTT. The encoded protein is CATSRPRDTQYF.

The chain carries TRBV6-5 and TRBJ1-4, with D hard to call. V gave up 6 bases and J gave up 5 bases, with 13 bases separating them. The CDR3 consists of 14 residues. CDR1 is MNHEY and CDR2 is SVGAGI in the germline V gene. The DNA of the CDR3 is TGTGCCAGCAGGGGTACAGCTCGCAATGAAAAACTGTTTTTT. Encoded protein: CASRGTARNEKLFF.

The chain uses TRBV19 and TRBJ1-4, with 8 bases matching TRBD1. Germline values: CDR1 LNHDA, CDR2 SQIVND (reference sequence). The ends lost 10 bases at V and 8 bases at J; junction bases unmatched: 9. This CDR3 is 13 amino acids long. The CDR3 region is CATAGTGREKLFF. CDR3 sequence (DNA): TGTGCCACGGCCGGGACAGGCCGAGAAAAACTGTTTTTT.

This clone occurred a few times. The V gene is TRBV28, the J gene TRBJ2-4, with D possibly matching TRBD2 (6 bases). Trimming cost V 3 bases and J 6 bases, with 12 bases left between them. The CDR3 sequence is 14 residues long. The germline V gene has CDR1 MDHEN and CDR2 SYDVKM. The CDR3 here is CASSFGGVRNIQYF. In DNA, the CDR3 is TGTGCCAGCAGTTTTGGAGGGGTCAGAAACATTCAGTACTTC.

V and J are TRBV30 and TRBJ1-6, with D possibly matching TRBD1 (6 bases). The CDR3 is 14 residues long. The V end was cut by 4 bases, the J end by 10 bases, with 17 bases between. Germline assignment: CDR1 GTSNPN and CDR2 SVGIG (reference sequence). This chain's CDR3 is CAWKSTGLRSPLHF. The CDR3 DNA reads TGTGCCTGGAAATCCACAGGGTTGAGGTCACCCCTCCACTTT.

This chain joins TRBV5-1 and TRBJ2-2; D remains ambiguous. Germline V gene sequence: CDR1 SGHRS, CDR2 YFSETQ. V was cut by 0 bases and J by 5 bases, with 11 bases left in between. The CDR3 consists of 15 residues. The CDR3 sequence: CASSLVFLSTGELFF. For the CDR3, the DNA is TGCGCCAGCAGCTTGGTTTTCCTCTCGACCGGGGAGCTGTTTTTT.

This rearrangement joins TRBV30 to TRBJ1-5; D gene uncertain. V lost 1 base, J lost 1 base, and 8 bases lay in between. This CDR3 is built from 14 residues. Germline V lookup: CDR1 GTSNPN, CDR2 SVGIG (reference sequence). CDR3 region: CAWSGRVSNQPQHF. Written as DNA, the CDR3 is TGTGCCTGGAGTGGGAGGGTCAGCAATCAGCCCCAGCATTTT.

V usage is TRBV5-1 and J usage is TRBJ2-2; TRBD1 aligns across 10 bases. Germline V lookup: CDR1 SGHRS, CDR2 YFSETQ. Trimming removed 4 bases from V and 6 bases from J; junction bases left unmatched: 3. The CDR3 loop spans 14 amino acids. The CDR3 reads CASSQGQGAGELFF. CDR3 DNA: TGCGCCAGCAGCCAAGGACAGGGGGCCGGGGAGCTGTTTTTT.

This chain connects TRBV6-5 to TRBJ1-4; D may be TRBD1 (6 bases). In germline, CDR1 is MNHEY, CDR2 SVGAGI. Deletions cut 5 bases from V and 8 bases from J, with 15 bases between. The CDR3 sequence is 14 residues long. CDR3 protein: CASSVQGVEEKLFF. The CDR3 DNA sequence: TGTGCCAGCAGTGTACAGGGTGTCGAGGAAAAACTGTTTTTT.

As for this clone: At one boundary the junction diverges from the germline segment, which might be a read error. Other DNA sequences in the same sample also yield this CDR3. The CDR3 DNA is TGCAGCGCCTGGAGCGGGAGGTTCACCGGGGAACTGTTTTTT. Translated, it gives CSAWSGRFTGELFF. The rearrangement joins TRBV29-1 to TRBJ2-2; 9 bases fit TRBD2. From germline, CDR1 is SQVTM and CDR2 ANQGSEA. The CDR3 covers 14 residues.

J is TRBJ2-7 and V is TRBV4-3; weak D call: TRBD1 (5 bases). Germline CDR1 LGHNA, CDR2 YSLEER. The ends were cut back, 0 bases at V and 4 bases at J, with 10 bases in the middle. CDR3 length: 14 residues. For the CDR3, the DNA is TGCGCCAGCAGCCAAGATTATAGACAGTACGAGCAGTACTTC. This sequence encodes CASSQDYRQYEQYF.

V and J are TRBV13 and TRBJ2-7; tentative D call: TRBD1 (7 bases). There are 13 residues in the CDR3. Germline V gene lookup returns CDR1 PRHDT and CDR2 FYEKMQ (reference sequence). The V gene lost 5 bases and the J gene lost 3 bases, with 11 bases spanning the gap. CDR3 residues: CASSRQGGYEQYF. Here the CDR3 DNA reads TGTGCCAGCAGCCGACAGGGAGGCTACGAGCAGTACTTC.

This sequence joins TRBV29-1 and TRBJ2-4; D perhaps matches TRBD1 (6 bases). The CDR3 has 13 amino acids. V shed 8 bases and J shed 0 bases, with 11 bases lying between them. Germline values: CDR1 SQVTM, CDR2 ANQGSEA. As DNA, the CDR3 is TGCAGCCTCAGGGGTCGAGCCAAAAACATTCAGTACTTC. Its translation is CSLRGRAKNIQYF.

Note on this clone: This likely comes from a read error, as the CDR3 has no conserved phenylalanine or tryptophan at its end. CDR3 nucleotides: TGTGCCAGCAGCTTGGACCCCGAGGCCTCCTATGGCTACACCATC. This codes for CASSLDPEASYGYTI. The genes are TRBV5-4 and TRBJ1-2; D call uncertain. Per germline, CDR1 SGHNT and CDR2 YYREEE (reference sequence). The CDR3 runs to 15 residues. V was cut by 0 bases and J by 4 bases, with 13 bases left in between.

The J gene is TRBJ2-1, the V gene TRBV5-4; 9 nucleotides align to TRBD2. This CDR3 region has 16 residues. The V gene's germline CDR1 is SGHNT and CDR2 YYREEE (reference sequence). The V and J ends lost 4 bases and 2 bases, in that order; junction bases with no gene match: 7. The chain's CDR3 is CASSPPTSGAYNEQFF. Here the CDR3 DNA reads TGTGCCAGCAGCCCACCGACTAGCGGAGCCTACAATGAGCAGTTCTTC.

The CDR3: CATRDLATSSYNEQFF. The CDR3 DNA sequence: TGTGCCACCCGAGACCTAGCGACTAGCTCCTACAATGAGCAGTTCTTC. The J gene is TRBJ2-1, the V gene TRBV15; D might be TRBD2 (6 bases). Trimming removed 8 bases from V and 0 bases from J, with 17 bases in between. Germline V gives CDR1 LNHNV, CDR2 YYDKDF (reference sequence). This CDR3 comprises 16 residues.

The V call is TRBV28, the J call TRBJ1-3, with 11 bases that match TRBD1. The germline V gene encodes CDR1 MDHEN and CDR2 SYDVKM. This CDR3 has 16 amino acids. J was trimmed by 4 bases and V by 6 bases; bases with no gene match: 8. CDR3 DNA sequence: TGTGCCAGCAGACCGCGGACAGGGGGCTTGGGAAACACCATATATTTT. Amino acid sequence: CASRPRTGGLGNTIYF.

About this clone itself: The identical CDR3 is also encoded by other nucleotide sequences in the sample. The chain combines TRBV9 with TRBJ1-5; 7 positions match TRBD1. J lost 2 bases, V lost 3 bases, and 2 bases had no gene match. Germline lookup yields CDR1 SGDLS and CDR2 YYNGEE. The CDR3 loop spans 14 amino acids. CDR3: CASSAGTGNQPQHF. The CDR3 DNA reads TGTGCCAGCAGCGCTGGGACAGGCAATCAGCCCCAGCATTTT.

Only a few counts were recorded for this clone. CDR3 residues: CASSEGTFGGGNTIYF. Here the CDR3 DNA reads TGCGCCAGCAGTGAGGGGACCTTCGGGGGAGGAAACACCATATATTTT. The chain couples TRBV10-2 to TRBJ1-3; weak D call: TRBD1 (5 bases). This CDR3 spans 16 amino acids. V gave up 2 bases and J gave up 4 bases, with 15 bases separating them. Germline CDR1 is WSHSY and CDR2 is SAAADI.